This entry concerns a single T cell receptor (beta chain). No antigen is known for it. Assay used: immunoSEQ multiplex PCR; TCRdb lists only in-frame clones, some missing. The sample lists about 2.4 million clones, approximately 94% occurring once. This entry comes from a study of shared clonotypes between healthy human individuals. Germline lookup yields CDR1 LNHDA and CDR2 SQIVND (reference sequence). This CDR3 has 15 residues. V shed 3 bases and J shed 2 bases, with 11 bases lying between them. Study results and caveats: Lower generation probabilities were found for non-shared clonotypes than for those shared by all four donors. Genetic and exposure-history diversity was limited by the small donor number.

Sequences were obtained from naive CD4+ T cells from PBMCs. Noted subset: CD45RA+ positively selected. V is TRBV19 and J is TRBJ2-1, with D maybe TRBD1 (6 bases). The sequence was obtained from a man aged 18 to 30 in good health. Some clones in this sample may be carry-over from other donors' samples. The CDR3 coding sequence is TGTGCCAGTAGTATTCAGGGGACAACCTACAATGAGCAGTTCTTC. This encodes CASSIQGTTYNEQFF.